This is a list of T cell receptor beta chains from one sample in a study of blood T cells in healthy people across ages. From the 5' RACE reads, TCRdb called clonotypes with MiXCR, one entry per CDR3 protein. The data show about 1.4 million distinct CDR3 sequences, 59% seen once. The specimen sequenced was blood. Receptors originate from a man between 18 and 35 years old in good health. Both conserved end residues are part of each CDR3. Each record gives: CDR3 DNA, CDR3 protein, V gene, clone size, J gene, D gene. D genes are given only for firm matches. Size tells how often a clone was seen (once, few, many) or the class of an expanded clone, and some rows leave it out.

cdr3_nt: TGCGCCAGCAGCTTGCAGGGGTCTGAAGCTTTCTTT
cdr3_aa: CASSLQGSEAFF
v_call: TRBV5-1
clone_size: few
j_call: TRBJ1-1
d_call: .

cdr3_nt: TGTGCCAGCAGCGGCTCCGGGACAGGGGCCTACGAGCAGTACTTC
cdr3_aa: CASSGSGTGAYEQYF
v_call: TRBV7-9
clone_size: .
j_call: TRBJ2-7
d_call: TRBD1

cdr3_nt: TGCGCCAGCAGCCCGACAGGACCACCTTCCTACGAGCAGTACTTC
cdr3_aa: CASSPTGPPSYEQYF
v_call: TRBV4-1
clone_size: .
j_call: TRBJ2-7
d_call: .

cdr3_nt: TGCAGTGCTAGAGCGGGAGGGCCTGTCGACGAGCAGTACTTC
cdr3_aa: CSARAGGPVDEQYF
v_call: TRBV20-1
clone_size: .
j_call: TRBJ2-7
d_call: TRBD2

cdr3_nt: TGCAGCGTTGAAGGGGGAAGGACTAGCACAGATACGCAGTATTTT
cdr3_aa: CSVEGGRTSTDTQYF
v_call: TRBV29-1
clone_size: .
j_call: TRBJ2-3
d_call: .

cdr3_nt: TGTGCCAGCAGCCCCACCCTGGGAGAGCGGGGGGGCCTGGATACGCAGTATTTT
cdr3_aa: CASSPTLGERGGLDTQYF
v_call: TRBV12-3/TRBV12-4
clone_size: .
j_call: TRBJ2-3
d_call: TRBD2

cdr3_nt: TGTGCCAGCAGCAACGACCTGGACAGACGACTCTCCTACGAGCAGTACTTC
cdr3_aa: CASSNDLDRRLSYEQYF
v_call: TRBV21-1
clone_size: once
j_call: TRBJ2-7
d_call: .

cdr3_nt: TGTGCCAGCAGCATTAGGACAGCCGAGCAGTACTTC
cdr3_aa: CASSIRTAEQYF
v_call: TRBV7-2
clone_size: few
j_call: TRBJ2-7
d_call: .

cdr3_nt: TGTGCCAGTAGGGACAGATACTACGAGCAGTACTTC
cdr3_aa: CASRDRYYEQYF
v_call: TRBV10-3
clone_size: few
j_call: TRBJ2-7
d_call: TRBD1

cdr3_nt: TGCAGTGCTAGGGCGCTACGGGACACTGAAGCTTTCTTT
cdr3_aa: CSARALRDTEAFF
v_call: TRBV20-1
clone_size: .
j_call: TRBJ1-1
d_call: .

cdr3_nt: TGTGCCAGCAGCAAAAATAGGGACAGGGGTGCCTACGAGCAGTACTTC
cdr3_aa: CASSKNRDRGAYEQYF
v_call: TRBV21-1
clone_size: .
j_call: TRBJ2-7
d_call: .

cdr3_nt: TGCAGTGCTAGGGTGAGCGGAGCTAGCACAGATACGCAGTATTTT
cdr3_aa: CSARVSGASTDTQYF
v_call: TRBV20-1
clone_size: .
j_call: TRBJ2-3
d_call: .

cdr3_nt: TGCGCCAGCAGCTTTATCGGGTCCACAGATACGCAGTATTTT
cdr3_aa: CASSFIGSTDTQYF
v_call: TRBV5-1
clone_size: .
j_call: TRBJ2-3
d_call: .

cdr3_nt: TGTGCCAGCAGCGTAGAGTTTACAGATACGCAGTATTTT
cdr3_aa: CASSVEFTDTQYF
v_call: TRBV7-2
clone_size: .
j_call: TRBJ2-3
d_call: .

cdr3_nt: TGTGCCAGCAGCCACGGGACTAGCCTTTCGCGGGAGACCCAGTACTTC
cdr3_aa: CASSHGTSLSRETQYF
v_call: TRBV7-6
clone_size: once
j_call: TRBJ2-5
d_call: TRBD2

cdr3_nt: TGTGCCAGCAGGCTGACAGGGGGCGGGAGTGGCTACACCTTC
cdr3_aa: CASRLTGGGSGYTF
v_call: TRBV27
clone_size: .
j_call: TRBJ1-2
d_call: TRBD1

cdr3_nt: TGCGCCAGCAGCTTCCCGAATAGCGAGGGTCTTTCAGATACGCGGTATTTT
cdr3_aa: CASSFPNSEGLSDTRYF
v_call: TRBV5-1
clone_size: .
j_call: TRBJ2-3
d_call: .

cdr3_nt: TGTGCCAGCAGCCACGAGGTGGAGGGGGCCGGGGAGCTGTTTTTT
cdr3_aa: CASSHEVEGAGELFF
v_call: TRBV4-2
clone_size: once
j_call: TRBJ2-2
d_call: .

cdr3_nt: TGTGCCACCAGCAGTTCCATAGCGGGAGACCTCTCCTACGAGCAGTACTTC
cdr3_aa: CATSSSIAGDLSYEQYF
v_call: TRBV15
clone_size: few
j_call: TRBJ2-7
d_call: TRBD2

cdr3_nt: TGCAGTGCTATACCGAGGGGTTACTACGAGCAGTACTTC
cdr3_aa: CSAIPRGYYEQYF
v_call: TRBV20-1
clone_size: .
j_call: TRBJ2-7
d_call: .

cdr3_nt: TGCAGTGCTAGTTTTATTAGGACCTCGACCTACGAGCAGTACTTC
cdr3_aa: CSASFIRTSTYEQYF
v_call: TRBV20-1
clone_size: .
j_call: TRBJ2-7
d_call: .

cdr3_nt: TGTGCCAGCAGACAAACCGGGACCGCAAATGAGCAGTTCTTC
cdr3_aa: CASRQTGTANEQFF
v_call: TRBV6-2/TRBV6-3
clone_size: few
j_call: TRBJ2-1
d_call: .

cdr3_nt: TGTGCCGCGGACATGGACACAGAAGCTTTCTTT
cdr3_aa: CAADMDTEAFF
v_call: TRBV3-1
clone_size: .
j_call: TRBJ1-1
d_call: .

cdr3_nt: TGTACCAGCGGGTGGGTAGAAAGGGATACGCAGTATTTT
cdr3_aa: CTSGWVERDTQYF
v_call: TRBV12-3/TRBV12-4
clone_size: .
j_call: TRBJ2-3
d_call: .

cdr3_nt: TGCGCCAGCAGCCACCAGCTGTTCTACGAGCAGTACTTC
cdr3_aa: CASSHQLFYEQYF
v_call: TRBV4-3
clone_size: .
j_call: TRBJ2-7
d_call: .

cdr3_nt: TGTGCCAGCAGCCCAACTAGCAATGAGCAGTTCTTC
cdr3_aa: CASSPTSNEQFF
v_call: TRBV7-9
clone_size: few
j_call: TRBJ2-1
d_call: .

cdr3_nt: TGCGCCAGCAGCCAGAGGGACAGGGACTTAGCCAAAAACATTCAGTACTTC
cdr3_aa: CASSQRDRDLAKNIQYF
v_call: TRBV4-1
clone_size: .
j_call: TRBJ2-4
d_call: TRBD1

cdr3_nt: TGTGCCAGCAGCTTTTTGCAAGGGTATGAGCAGTTCTTC
cdr3_aa: CASSFLQGYEQFF
v_call: TRBV7-2
clone_size: .
j_call: TRBJ2-1
d_call: .

cdr3_nt: TGCGCCAGCAGCCCTACTGACACGTACAATGAGCAGTACTTC
cdr3_aa: CASSPTDTYNEQYF
v_call: TRBV4-1
clone_size: .
j_call: TRBJ2-7
d_call: .

cdr3_nt: TGTGCCATCAGTGAGTCGTGGCCAGATACGCAGTATTTT
cdr3_aa: CAISESWPDTQYF
v_call: TRBV10-3
clone_size: few
j_call: TRBJ2-3
d_call: .

cdr3_nt: TGTGCCAGCAGCAAAAGGGGTAACCGGTACCAAGAGACCCAGTACTTC
cdr3_aa: CASSKRGNRYQETQYF
v_call: TRBV7-9
clone_size: .
j_call: TRBJ2-5
d_call: .

cdr3_nt: TGCGCCAGCAGCCAAAGCGGTGACTCCTACAATGAGCAGTTCTTC
cdr3_aa: CASSQSGDSYNEQFF
v_call: TRBV4-1
clone_size: .
j_call: TRBJ2-1
d_call: .

cdr3_nt: TGTGCCAGCAGTCACGTGGCGGCAAGTGAAAAACTGTTTTTT
cdr3_aa: CASSHVAASEKLFF
v_call: TRBV6-5
clone_size: .
j_call: TRBJ1-4
d_call: .

cdr3_nt: TGTGCCAGCAGCTCACCTGGACAGGAGGGGTCTGGGGTTCAGTACTTC
cdr3_aa: CASSSPGQEGSGVQYF
v_call: TRBV7-9
clone_size: few
j_call: TRBJ2-4
d_call: .

cdr3_nt: TGCAGCGTCCAACAGGCCACTGAAGCTTTCTTT
cdr3_aa: CSVQQATEAFF
v_call: TRBV29-1
clone_size: .
j_call: TRBJ1-1
d_call: .

cdr3_nt: TGCAGCGTGGACCTTACGGGCACAGATACGCAGTATTTT
cdr3_aa: CSVDLTGTDTQYF
v_call: TRBV29-1
clone_size: .
j_call: TRBJ2-3
d_call: .

cdr3_nt: TGTGCCAGCAGTTACAGGGCCGAGGAGGCTTTCTTT
cdr3_aa: CASSYRAEEAFF
v_call: TRBV6-2/TRBV6-3
clone_size: .
j_call: TRBJ1-1
d_call: .

cdr3_nt: TGCGCCAGCAGCCAACAGGGAATCTCGGGGGATACGCAGTATTTT
cdr3_aa: CASSQQGISGDTQYF
v_call: TRBV4-1
clone_size: .
j_call: TRBJ2-3
d_call: .

cdr3_nt: TGTGCCAGCAGGTCTTGGGGAGAAGTCCTGACTTTC
cdr3_aa: CASRSWGEVLTF
v_call: TRBV12-3/TRBV12-4
clone_size: few
j_call: TRBJ2-6
d_call: .